This TCR beta chain appears in the sequencing data of a study of cytomegalovirus exposure and HLA in healthy donors (dated by TCRdb to about 2017). About the investigation overall: In an earlier analysis of approximately 500 of the donors, 250 to 350 Gb of sequence data and 90 million to 120 million unique TCR beta sequences from about 179 million T cells were reported. Of the roughly 390 genotyped donors, approximately 81% were placed in the genetic ancestry cluster associated with self-reported Caucasian donors. Using immunosequencing, the study profiled T cell repertoires from around 680 subjects and related those repertoires to cytomegalovirus serostatus. Alongside the repertoire data, information on donor age, sex, ethnicity and CMV serostatus was compiled. Besides the first cohort of around 670 subjects, a separate validation cohort made up of around 120 different subjects was used. The number of donors typed differed by locus, with about 620-630 for A, B, C, DRB1 and DQB1, approximately 500 for DQA1, about 610 for DPA1, and about 450 for DPB1. The study combined high-throughput TCR immunosequencing, statistical association of individual TCRs with disease status, and machine learning to predict cytomegalovirus infection status. All discovery cohort repertoires had been generated using a single sequencing platform. HLA typing covered class I and class II loci at four-digit resolution. In a later analysis, previously published TCR beta repertoires from 666 donors were re-analyzed and high-resolution HLA genotyping was added so that TCR occurrence patterns could be studied. An earlier analysis of about 620 of the donors applied high-throughput TCR beta sequencing to assess whether each TCR beta V gene segment acted as functional or pseudogenic. An early release covering 550 to 650 HLA-typed donors comprised about 320 gigabases of sequencing data and tens of millions of unique TCR sequences. The later analysis used no new phenotypic data to find candidate immune exposures, relying instead on TCR beta sequences and their occurrence across donors. The aim of the study was to test whether cataloging public T cell receptors could identify signatures of past pathogen exposure. Because of strong linkage in the cohort, roughly five DR-DQ haplotypes were treated as single units for association and clustering. Across about 380 genotyped donors of the cohort, an average of about 240,000 unique TCR beta nucleotide sequences per donor were sequenced, and 15% to 20% of those sequences were non-productive. In a later genetic analysis, genome-wide SNP genotypes for about 55% of the roughly 700 donors were used, and that subset was treated as a discovery cohort. General study outcomes and caveats: An earlier analysis of approximately 600 of the donors showed that most TCR beta V segments appeared in productive rearrangements either about 87% or about 30% of the time, which broadly matched IMGT annotations. A later genetic analysis reported fewer N-insertions in productive TCRs among donors in an Asian-associated ancestry cluster than the roughly 700-donor mean. A few of the identified cytomegalovirus-associated TCR beta chains were confirmed in vitro to be specific for cytomegalovirus antigens. In the study, some 160 TCR beta chains were listed as associated with cytomegalovirus. Because HLA typing was missing for some donors at each locus, association tests included only the typed subset. Because counts were too low, roughly 18 rarely observed V segments, including chromosome 9 orphons, were left out of the earlier analysis of roughly 600 of the donors. A further reported finding was that TCR beta sequences accurately predicted the HLA-A and HLA-B alleles for most subjects in the first cohort. Several of the top co-occurrence clusters appeared to be linked to parvovirus B19, influenza, CMV and Epstein-Barr virus, according to a later analysis. According to a later analysis, most CMV-associated TCR beta chains appeared to be HLA-restricted, and the HLA associations seemed to be driven largely by CMV exposure. Because the 87-base-pair reads could not distinguish some IMGT-functional V segments, including TRBV6-2 and TRBV6-3, those segments were excluded. This cohort had only TCR beta chains sequenced, and the lack of alpha or paired-chain data limited which features could be detected. The classifier was reported to diagnose cytomegalovirus status with high specificity and sensitivity in both the original cohort and the validation cohort. V-gene and J-gene trimming of TCR beta chains was associated with a missense DCLRE1C variant in a later genetic analysis, and the association was replicated in an independent cohort. According to the authors, the approach could potentially be generalized to other disease states and immunological phenotypes. At a false discovery rate of 0.05, a later analysis linked 16,951 TCR beta sequences to specific HLA alleles. CMV serostatus was the only immune exposure information available for the cohort. A cluster of highly shared sequence variants was judged likely to be a technical artifact of the sequencing pipeline. When HLA alleles, especially DR and DQ, strongly co-occurred, TCR associations were difficult to assign to individual alleles. Most TCR sequences were seen in very few donors, while some public TCRs were found in many individuals. A later analysis found that TCR association rates varied across HLA loci, with DRB1 alleles showing the most associated TCRs and HLA-C alleles the fewest. Linkage disequilibrium might explain the correlated functional status among segregating V segments, but an unknown experimental factor could not be excluded. A later analysis found that HLA-associated TCR beta chains were more clonally expanded and had lower generation probabilities than equally common non-associated chains. Sequencing depth was assumed to be roughly uniform across donors in the presence/absence analyses, though that assumption may not hold.

Comments on this clone: Its antigen is unknown. No per-base quality is available; no much larger clone lies one base away.

The cohort was made up of about 610 healthy bone marrow donors. At the time of sampling, every cohort member was nominally healthy, though immune exposures that went unrecorded were likely present. The donor tested CMV seropositive and was one of the 289 seropositive cohort members. A peripheral blood sample was collected from each donor, and TCR beta sequencing was performed on peripheral blood mononuclear cells. Genomic DNA extraction from the blood cell samples was performed with the Qiagen DNeasy Blood Extraction Kit. The CDR3, cysteine through phenylalanine, is 13 amino acids long. Just the 39-base CDR3 DNA is kept, in frame starting at base 1. Here V drops 7 bases and J drops 8 bases, and the junction holds 9 bases not matched to any gene. CDR1 and CDR2 were assigned from the germline V gene as SGDLS and YYNGEE. Library prep was done by the immunoSEQ multiplex PCR assay. For the multiplex PCR, a mixture combining 60 forward primers for TCR Vbeta segments and 13 reverse primers for TCR Jbeta segments was used. A multiplex PCR assay on genomic DNA amplified the CDR3 region of rearranged TCR beta genes. On the Illumina HiSeq System, the amplified TCR beta libraries were sequenced as 87-base-pair reads. The paper's processing steps were these. A later analysis counted approximately 76 million unique TCR beta chains across the 640 or so repertoires, and around 12 million of these chains were shared by at least two donors. Raw reads were error-corrected and collapsed into unique sequences with a nearest-neighbor algorithm that merged closely related sequences to remove PCR and sequencing errors. Alignment of CDR3 sequences to IMGT reference sequences was used to assign V, D and J gene segments. For a sequence to be retained, at least a six-nucleotide match to both a V gene segment and a J gene segment was required. Rearrangements were called productive when the CDR3 lacked stop codons and stayed in frame with V and J; all others were non-productive. CDR3 was defined by IMGT convention, running from the second conserved V-encoded cysteine to the conserved J-encoded phenylalanine. In an earlier analysis of roughly 610 of the donors, sequences lacking an unambiguous match to a single V gene segment were excluded. An earlier analysis of roughly 590 of the donors called V segments functional above 56.7% productive rearrangements and segregating when the between-donor standard deviation exceeded 5%. To diagnose cytomegalovirus status from the catalog of TCR beta chain sequences, a statistical classification framework was built. A later analysis assigned V and J genes by comparing TCR nucleotide sequences with IMGT/GENE-DB human TR gene sequences. The TCRdist pipeline was used in a later analysis to assign CDR3 sequences and most-parsimonious VDJ recombination scenarios. In a later analysis, every TCR beta chain was defined by the combination of its CDR3 amino acid sequence and its V-gene family, and reads without a unique V-gene family were dropped. To address suspected cross-contamination and a sequencing artifact, a later analysis removed 450 to 700 highly shared, low-generation-probability nucleotide sequences. For each public chain, a later analysis derived a clonal expansion index from normalized ranks of inferred template counts within each repertoire. A later analysis computed generation probabilities with a VDJ recombination model fitted to out-of-frame rearrangements, and checked the results against IGoR. A later analysis scored TCR-TCR, TCR-HLA and TCR-CMV co-occurrence with hypergeometric tests, applying a repertoire-size bias correction to TCR pairs. In a later analysis, false discovery rates were estimated by permuting HLA or CMV assignments 20 times. In a later analysis, co-occurring TCRs were grouped with DBSCAN, and TCRdist sequence similarity was added when clustering was performed within HLA-allele-positive subsets. Co-occurrence clustering excluded repertoires with fewer than 30,000 or more than 120,000 public chains, plus five with anomalous nucleotide sharing. What TCRdb holds here is the immuneACCESS table cut down to in-frame rearrangements. Part of the clones is not present; checked against another copy, under half of the missing clones reflect an unresolved V gene, and the others are unexplained. That table gives V, J and clone size, and the DNA gave D and trimming. This sample comprises around 100,000 clones, 70% to 80% of them detected only once. Of the sample, roughly 19% is held by the ten largest clones.

The sequence was collected from a woman aged 60-70 years in good health and CMV-seropositive. Rearrangement joined TRBV9 to TRBJ2-1, and TRBD2 matches 7 of the central bases. Sequencing was carried out using PBMCs. The bases read TGTGCCAGCTCTAGGCCTAGCGGCCATGAGCAGTTCTTC. The translation is CASSRPSGHEQFF.